This TCR beta chain came from a study of cytomegalovirus exposure and HLA in healthy donors. Across the whole study: A previous analysis identified about 110 million unique TCR beta sequences derived from approximately 190 million T cells.

These donors counted as nominally healthy when sampled, but unrecorded immune exposures were likely. Study conclusions and caveats: A cluster of highly shared sequence variants was likely a sequencing artifact.

With respect to this clone: The antigen is not known.

The CDR3 runs to 19 residues. Germline V gene sequence: CDR1 WSHSY, CDR2 SAAADI. Trimming pared 7 bases from V and 3 bases from J, leaving 31 bases between. PCR was performed using 60 Vbeta and 13 Jbeta primers. The assay was immunoSEQ multiplex PCR, and TCRdb's table has in-frame clones only and misses some. Of 110,000 to 150,000 clones in the sample, approximately 80% were seen once. This TCR came from a woman aged 40-49 years in good health and CMV-seronegative. Sequences were obtained from PBMCs. This sequence joins TRBV10-2 and TRBJ2-7, with D maybe TRBD1 (6 bases). The CDR3 sequence: CASTRTSAGASPHLYEQYF. The CDR3 DNA reads as TGCGCCAGCACCCGAACAAGCGCAGGGGCCTCCCCCCACCTCTACGAGCAGTACTTC.